The 17 T cell receptor beta chains presented below share a single source sample, sequenced in a study of spatial heterogeneity in lung cancer. Sample time point: blood at routine non-recurrence follow-up after resection. Each CDR3 protein gets one entry after TCRdb re-called the 5' RACE reads with MiXCR. This table holds tens of thousands of distinct CDR3 sequences, approximately 5.1% found once. The sample here was PBMCs, taken at follow-up. Every receptor here comes from a female donor with early-stage non-small cell lung cancer.

The chain recombines TRBV10-3 with TRBJ2-3, with a weak D call TRBD2 (5 bases). Germline V lookup: CDR1 ENHRY, CDR2 SYGVKD. The CDR3 is 14 residues long. Trimming cost V 3 bases and J 2 bases, with 9 bases left between them. CDR3 amino acids: CAISDADFTDTQYF. The CDR3 bases are TGTGCCATCAGTGATGCGGACTTCACAGATACGCAGTATTTT.

At least ten counts were recorded for this clonotype. The V gene is TRBV20-1, the J gene TRBJ2-7; 7 bases map to TRBD2. V lost 3 bases and J lost 4; bases outside the gene matches: 15. CDR3 size: 16 residues. Germline V lookup: CDR1 DFQATT, CDR2 SNEGSKA (reference sequence). The CDR3: CSASPRRERGKYEQYF. CDR3 nucleotides: TGCAGTGCTAGTCCCCGACGGGAGCGGGGAAAATACGAGCAGTACTTC.

In this sample, this clonotype turned up many times. A read error may account for a junction end that differs from germline. The V call is TRBV19, the J call TRBJ2-1; 10 nucleotides agree with TRBD2. The CDR3 length is 13 residues. CDR1 and CDR2 from the germline V gene are LNHDA and SQIVND (reference sequence). The CDR3 DNA reads as TGTGCCAGTAGTTTTCCCTCCGGGACTAGCGTTAACTTC. Translation: CASSFPSGTSVNF.

The chain is built from TRBV30 and TRBJ1-1; D ambiguous. Looked up from germline, CDR1 is GTSNPN and CDR2 is SVGIG (reference sequence). V lost 4 bases to trimming and J lost 1 base, with 4 bases between them. The CDR3 extends over 11 amino acids. The CDR3, as DNA: TGTGCCTGGACCAAGAACACTGAAGCTTTCTTT. Translated: CAWTKNTEAFF.

This clonotype was seen ten or more times. The rearrangement links TRBV7-8 to TRBJ2-5, with D possibly matching TRBD2 (6 bases). V shed 5 bases and J shed 5 bases, with 15 bases lying between them. The germline V gene encodes CDR1 SGHVS and CDR2 FQNEAQ. CDR3 size: 14 residues. CDR3 sequence (DNA): TGTGCCAGCAGCCCCCCCGCGGGGAGCGAGACCCAGTACTTC. This gives the protein CASSPPAGSETQYF.

This clonotype is medium-sized (0.01 to 0.1%). The chain carries TRBV6-5 and TRBJ2-3; D unresolved. Trimming removed 2 bases at V and 1 base at J, with 13 bases between. This CDR3 has 16 residues. Germline values: CDR1 MNHEY, CDR2 SVGAGI. CDR3 nucleotide sequence: TGTGCCAGCAGTTACGGTACTGCAGGCGGCACAGATACGCAGTATTTT. It encodes CASSYGTAGGTDTQYF.

There are a few counts of this clonotype. A read error may explain this, as a much larger clone is one base away. The chain joins TRBV20-1 to TRBJ2-3; D might be TRBD2 (5 bases). The CDR3 contains 15 residues. V shed 3 bases and J shed 0 bases, with 13 bases lying between them. Germline values: CDR1 DFQATT, CDR2 SNEGSKA (reference sequence). Here the CDR3 reads CSASNGRGSTDTQYF. In nucleotides, the CDR3 is TGCAGTGCTAGTAACGGGCGCGGGAGCACAGATACGCAGTATTTT.

The table lists this clonotype with many counts. This sequence joins TRBV25-1 and TRBJ1-1; 7 bases map to TRBD1. The germline CDR1 and CDR2 sequences are MGHDK and SYGVNS. The length of the CDR3 is 14 residues. V lost 4 bases, J lost 1 base, and 3 bases stayed unmatched. The CDR3 sequence is CASSGQGANTEAFF. CDR3 nucleotide sequence: TGTGCCAGCAGTGGACAGGGAGCGAACACTGAAGCTTTCTTT.

The sample holds many counts of this clonotype. This chain uses TRBV7-2 with TRBJ2-5; D perhaps matches TRBD1 (6 bases). Looked up from germline, CDR1 is SGHTA and CDR2 is FQGNSA. The V and J ends lost 5 bases and 10 bases respectively, with 11 bases between them. CDR3 length: 11 amino acids. Here the CDR3 DNA reads TGTGCCAGCAGCCGGTCCAGGGGCCAGTACTTC. Its translation is CASSRSRGQYF.

This clonotype was seen repeatedly, ten times or more. The chain links TRBV12-3 or TRBV12-4 to TRBJ2-7, with 8 bases aligning to TRBD1. There are 14 residues in the CDR3. J gave up 3 bases and V 3 bases, and 4 bases lay outside the gene matches. The CDR3 nucleotides read TGTGCCAGCAGTTTGGCTGGACAGGGCTACGAGCAGTACTTC. Translation: CASSLAGQGYEQYF.

The chain uses TRBV12-3 or TRBV12-4 and TRBJ2-7, with 7 bases matching TRBD2. This CDR3 has 14 amino acids. V shed 5 bases and J 1 base; nucleotides not matched to a gene: 5. CDR3 sequence (DNA): TGTGCCAGCAGTCCCCAGCGGGGATCCTACGAGCAGTACTTC. Protein: CASSPQRGSYEQYF.

This clonotype was seen a few times. The chain couples TRBV7-2 to TRBJ2-1; D not resolved. The CDR3 spans 14 residues. The V end lost 1 base, the J end lost 1 base, and 5 bases lay between the germline ends. Germline values: CDR1 SGHTA, CDR2 FQGNSA. Written as DNA, the CDR3 is TGTGCCAGCAGCTTAGACGGGTCCTACAATGAGCAGTTCTTC. It yields the protein CASSLDGSYNEQFF.

This clonotype came up many times. The chain uses TRBV28 and TRBJ2-1, with D perhaps matching TRBD1 (6 bases). Germline V gives CDR1 MDHEN, CDR2 SYDVKM. There are 15 residues in the CDR3. Trimming removed 6 bases at V and 0 bases at J, with 12 bases between. The CDR3 reads CASSADRSSYNEQFF. The CDR3 DNA reads TGTGCCAGCAGCGCCGACAGGAGCTCCTACAATGAGCAGTTCTTC. Based on the CDR3 plus reference TRBV28 and TRBJ2-1, the full variable domain is DVKVTQSSRYLVKRTGEKVFLECVQDMDHENMFWYRQDPGLGLRLIYFSYDVKMKEKGDIPEGYSVSREKKERFSLILESASTNQTSMYLCASSADRSSYNEQFFGPGTRLTVL.

This clonotype appeared many times. The chain links TRBV7-2 to TRBJ2-7, with a possible D match to TRBD1 (6 bases). The CDR3 runs to 14 residues. Looked up from germline, CDR1 is SGHTA and CDR2 is FQGNSA. The germline V and J ends were trimmed by 4 bases and 5 bases, with 15 bases remaining between them. CDR3 in DNA: TGTGCCAGCAGCTCAGGGACACCGCCTAACGAGCAGTACTTC. Its protein product is CASSSGTPPNEQYF.

This clonotype was counted ten times or more. This chain connects TRBV5-1 to TRBJ2-1, with 7 bases that match TRBD2. Germline V gives CDR1 SGHRS, CDR2 YFSETQ. The CDR3 runs 15 residues. V lost 0 bases and J lost 3; bases outside the gene matches: 3. CDR3 DNA: TGCGCCAGCAGCTTGGAGGCGGGAGTCTACAATGAGCAGTTCTTC. Translated, it gives CASSLEAGVYNEQFF.

The V call is TRBV7-2, the J call TRBJ2-1; 9 positions agree with TRBD2. The germline V gene encodes CDR1 SGHTA and CDR2 FQGNSA. V was clipped by 2 bases and J by 9 bases; unmatched bases: 8. This CDR3 spans 15 amino acids. CDR3 in amino acids: CASSLNSASGTEQFF. The DNA for the CDR3 is TGTGCCAGCAGCTTAAACTCTGCTAGCGGGACTGAGCAGTTCTTC.

This clonotype turned up a few times. V gene TRBV2 combines with J gene TRBJ1-1; D is perhaps TRBD1 (6 bases). CDR1 and CDR2 from the germline V gene are SNHLY and FYNNEI. This CDR3 is built from 14 residues. Trimming cost V 4 bases and J 6 bases, with 15 bases left between them. The DNA for the CDR3 is TGTGCCAGCAGTGCCCAGGGGACGGGCGCTGAAGCTTTCTTT. Translating gives CASSAQGTGAEAFF.